These 8 T cell receptor beta chains came from one sample sequenced in a study of Graves' ophthalmopathy and Graves' hyperthyroidism. Amplification targeted the TCR beta CDR3 regions, with RNA transcripts as the source material. HTBI primers were employed in first-round RT-PCR, then a second-round multiplex PCR followed. From the multiplex PCR reads, TCRdb called clonotypes with MiXCR, one entry per CDR3 protein. The sample gives under 400,000 distinct CDR3 sequences, roughly a sixth of which show up once; approximately 13% is in the top ten. Input material: peripheral blood. These receptor sequences come from an adult man with Graves' ophthalmopathy.

The rearrangement joins TRBV5-1 to TRBJ2-7; TRBD2 matches 8 bases. CDR3 length equals 14 residues. Unmatched junction bases numbered 3, after V lost 0 bases and J lost 4 bases. Germline assignment: CDR1 SGHRS and CDR2 YFSETQ. The CDR3 coding sequence is TGCGCCAGCAGCTTGGATAGCGGGGCTTACGAGCAGTACTTC. Translating it yields CASSLDSGAYEQYF. Supplemented by reference TRBV5-1 and TRBJ2-7, the full variable domain reads KAGVTQTPRYLIKTRGQQVTLSCSPISGHRSVSWYQQTPGQGLQFLFEYFSETQRNKGNFPGRFSGRQFSNSRSEMNVSTLELGDSALYLCASSLDSGAYEQYFGPGTRLTVT.

In its sample, this clonotype was seen many times. The chain has TRBV7-8 and TRBJ2-5; 7 nucleotides match TRBD2. The ends lost 5 bases at V and 3 bases at J; junction bases unmatched: 6. This CDR3 comprises 14 residues. Germline values: CDR1 SGHVS, CDR2 FQNEAQ. The CDR3 here is CASSPGTTKETQYF. In DNA form, the CDR3 reads TGTGCCAGCAGCCCCGGGACTACGAAAGAGACCCAGTACTTC.

In regard to this clonotype: Compared with germline, one end of the junction differs, possibly owing to a read error. The rearrangement links TRBV12-3 or TRBV12-4 to TRBJ2-6, with 8 positions matching TRBD2. The CDR3 consists of 18 residues. CDR3 DNA: TGTGCCAGCACCCTTGGACTAGCCCGAATAGCTGGGGCCAACGTCCTGATTTTC. Amino acid sequence: CASTLGLARIAGANVLIF.

This clonotype was detected only a few times. The rearrangement joins TRBV3-1 to TRBJ2-2; D might be TRBD2 (5 bases). Germline V gene sequence: CDR1 LGHDT, CDR2 YNNKEL (reference sequence). The CDR3 loop spans 15 amino acids. V was shortened by 0 bases and J by 6 bases, with 11 bases between the two germline ends. CDR3 bases: TGTGCCAGCAGCCAAGATACGGCTAGCCCCGGGGAGCTGTTTTTT. Its protein product is CASSQDTASPGELFF. The variable domain in full, with the rest retrieved from reference TRBV3-1 and TRBJ2-2, is DTAVSQTPKYLVTQMGNDKSIKCEQNLGHDTMYWYKQDSKKFLKIMFSYNNKELIINETVPNRFSPKSPDKAHLNLHINSLELGDSAVYFCASSQDTASPGELFFGEGSRLTVL.

This chain links TRBV28 with TRBJ1-5, with TRBD1 identical over 11 bases. This CDR3 has 18 amino acids. J gave up 0 bases and V 6 bases, and 10 bases lay outside the gene matches. The germline gives CDR1 MDHEN, CDR2 SYDVKM. The CDR3 nucleotides read TGTGCCAGCAGCCTGGGACAGGGGGGCAAGTATAGCAATCAGCCCCAGCATTTT. Encoded protein: CASSLGQGGKYSNQPQHF.

In this sample, this clonotype turned up a few times. The chain has TRBV19 and TRBJ2-3; 11 bases fit TRBD2. CDR3 length: 14 amino acids. Germline V lookup: CDR1 LNHDA, CDR2 SQIVND (reference sequence). Unmatched junction bases numbered 4, after V lost 6 bases and J lost 5 bases. The CDR3 region has the DNA TGTGCCAGTAGGCGACTAGCGGGGTTAGATACGCAGTATTTT. This gives the protein CASRRLAGLDTQYF. The whole variable domain, filled in from reference TRBV19 and TRBJ2-3, reads DGGITQSPKYLFRKEGQNVTLSCEQNLNHDAMYWYRQDPGQGLRLIYYSQIVNDFQKGDIAEGYSVSREKKESFPLTVTSAQKNPTAFYLCASRRLAGLDTQYFGPGTRLTVL.

This clonotype has at least ten counts. The chain recombines TRBV11-2 with TRBJ1-2; D unclear. The CDR3 length is 14 residues. V was shortened by 1 base and J by 5 bases, with 11 bases between the two germline ends. Germline V gene sequence: CDR1 SGHAT, CDR2 FQNNGV. CDR3 amino acids: CASSLGARLYGYTF. The CDR3 coding sequence is TGTGCCAGCAGCTTAGGTGCCCGGCTTTATGGCTACACCTTC.

This clonotype was counted ten times or more. This chain links TRBV6-5 with TRBJ1-2; the D gene is possibly TRBD1 (5 bases). In germline, CDR1 is MNHEY, CDR2 SVGAGI. This CDR3 contains 12 residues. V gave up 8 bases and J gave up 7 bases, with 14 bases separating them. CDR3 bases: TGTGCCAGCGGGGCCGTGGGACTTGGCTACACCTTC. Encoded protein: CASGAVGLGYTF.